This T cell receptor beta chain was captured by sequencing in a study of neurological immune-mediated disorders. There are many counts of this clonotype. 5'RACE generated cDNA with 10-nucleotide random UMIs. From the 5' RACE reads, TCRdb called clonotypes with MiXCR, one entry per CDR3 protein. The data show under 50,000 distinct CDR3 sequences, with roughly 11% seen just once and under 5% held by the top ten. The CDR3 totals 15 residues. Germline trimming cut 1 base from V and 3 bases from J; bases unmatched to any gene: 3. CDR1 is SGHDN and CDR2 is FVKESK in the germline V gene. The chain has TRBV14 and TRBJ2-4; 7 nucleotides line up with TRBD2. The origin of this receptor is a woman in her 30s with HTLV-1-associated myelopathy (HAM/TSP). Material: CD4+ T cells from blood. The CDR3 DNA follows: TGTGCCAGCAGCCAAGCCCCGGGGGGCAAAAACATTCAGTACTTC. Protein product: CASSQAPGGKNIQYF. Full variable domain (rest looked up from reference TRBV14 and TRBJ2-4): EAGVTQFPSHSVIEKGQTVTLRCDPISGHDNLYWYRRVMGKEIKFLLHFVKESKQDESGMPNNRFLAERTGGTYSTLKVQPAELEDSGVYFCASSQAPGGKNIQYFGAGTRLSVL.